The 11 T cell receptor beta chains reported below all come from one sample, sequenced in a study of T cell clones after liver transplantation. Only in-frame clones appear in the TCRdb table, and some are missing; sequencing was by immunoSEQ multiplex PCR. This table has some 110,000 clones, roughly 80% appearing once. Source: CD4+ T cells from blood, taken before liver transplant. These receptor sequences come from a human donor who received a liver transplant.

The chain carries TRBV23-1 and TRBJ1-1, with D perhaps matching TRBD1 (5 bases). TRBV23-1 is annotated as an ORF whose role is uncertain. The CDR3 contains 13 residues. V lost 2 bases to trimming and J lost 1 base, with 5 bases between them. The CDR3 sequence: CASSQGGNTEAFF. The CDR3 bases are TGCGCCAGCAGTCAAGGGGGGAACACTGAAGCTTTCTTT.

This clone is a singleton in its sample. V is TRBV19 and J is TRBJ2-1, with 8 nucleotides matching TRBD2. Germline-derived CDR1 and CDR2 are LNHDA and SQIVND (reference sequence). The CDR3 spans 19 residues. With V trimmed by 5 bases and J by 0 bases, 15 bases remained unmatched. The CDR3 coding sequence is TGTGCCAGTAGTCCTAATCGGGGAGCGGGAGCCACCTCCTACAATGAGCAGTTCTTC. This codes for CASSPNRGAGATSYNEQFF.

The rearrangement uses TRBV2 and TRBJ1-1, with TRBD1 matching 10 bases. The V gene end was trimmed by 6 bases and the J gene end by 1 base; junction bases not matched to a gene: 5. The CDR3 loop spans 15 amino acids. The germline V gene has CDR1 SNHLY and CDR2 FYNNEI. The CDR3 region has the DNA TGTGCCAGCAGCCGGGACAGGGGACGGAACACTGAAGCTTTCTTT. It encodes CASSRDRGRNTEAFF.

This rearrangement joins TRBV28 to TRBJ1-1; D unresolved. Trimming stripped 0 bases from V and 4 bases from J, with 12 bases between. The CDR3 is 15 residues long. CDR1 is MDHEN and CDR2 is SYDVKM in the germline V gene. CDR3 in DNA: TGTGCCAGCAGTTTATGGGACGGCGGTGCCACTGAAGCTTTCTTT. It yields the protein CASSLWDGGATEAFF.

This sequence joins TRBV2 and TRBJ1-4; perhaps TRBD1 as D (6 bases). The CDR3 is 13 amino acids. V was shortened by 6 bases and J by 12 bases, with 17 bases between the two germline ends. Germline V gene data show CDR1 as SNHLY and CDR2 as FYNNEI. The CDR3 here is CASSQGQARELFF. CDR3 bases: TGTGCCAGCAGCCAGGGGCAAGCAAGGGAACTGTTTTTT.

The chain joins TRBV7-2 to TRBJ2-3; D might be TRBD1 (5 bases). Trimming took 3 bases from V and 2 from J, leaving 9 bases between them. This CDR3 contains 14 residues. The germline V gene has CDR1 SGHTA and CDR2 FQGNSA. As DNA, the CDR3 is TGTGCCAGCAGCTTTGCTGGGGCCACAGATACGCAGTATTTT. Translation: CASSFAGATDTQYF.

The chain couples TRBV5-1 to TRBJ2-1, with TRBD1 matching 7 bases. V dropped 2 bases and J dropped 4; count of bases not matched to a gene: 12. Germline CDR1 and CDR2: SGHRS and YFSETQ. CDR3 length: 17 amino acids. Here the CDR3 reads CASSLPRSQGIYNEQFF. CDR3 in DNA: TGCGCCAGCAGCTTACCCCGGTCACAGGGGATATACAATGAGCAGTTCTTC.

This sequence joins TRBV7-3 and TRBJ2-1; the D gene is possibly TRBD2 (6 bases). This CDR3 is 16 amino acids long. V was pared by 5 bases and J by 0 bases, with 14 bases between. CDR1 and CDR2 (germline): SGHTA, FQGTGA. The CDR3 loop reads CASSPRPGLSYNEQFF. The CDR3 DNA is TGTGCCAGCAGCCCCCGGCCGGGACTCTCCTACAATGAGCAGTTCTTC. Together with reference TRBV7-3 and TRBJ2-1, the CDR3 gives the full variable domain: GAGVSQTPSNKVTEKGKYVELRCDPISGHTALYWYRQSLGQGPEFLIYFQGTGAADDSGLPNDRFFAVRPEGSVSTLKIQRTERGDSAVYLCASSPRPGLSYNEQFFGPGTRLTVL.

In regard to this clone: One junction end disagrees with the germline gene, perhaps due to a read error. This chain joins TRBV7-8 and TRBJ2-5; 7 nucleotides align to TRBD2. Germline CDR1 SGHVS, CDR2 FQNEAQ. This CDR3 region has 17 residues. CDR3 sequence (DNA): TGTGCCAGCAGCCTAGCGGTTCTAACCCCGGGGCGGGAGACCCAGTACTTC. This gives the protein CASSLAVLTPGRETQYF.

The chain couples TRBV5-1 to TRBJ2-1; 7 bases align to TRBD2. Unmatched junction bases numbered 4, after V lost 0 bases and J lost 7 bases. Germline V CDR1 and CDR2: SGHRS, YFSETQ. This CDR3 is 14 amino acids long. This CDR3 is CASSLASGANEQFF. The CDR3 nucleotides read TGCGCCAGCAGCTTGGCTAGCGGCGCTAATGAGCAGTTCTTC.

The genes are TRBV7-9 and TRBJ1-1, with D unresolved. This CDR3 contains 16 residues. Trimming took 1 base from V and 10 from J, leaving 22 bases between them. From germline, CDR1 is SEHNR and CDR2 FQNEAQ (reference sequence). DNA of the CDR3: TGTGCCAGCAGCTTAGGGATGGCAGTCGGATATCGTGGAGCTTTCTTT. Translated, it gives CASSLGMAVGYRGAFF.